This T cell receptor (beta chain) was recovered during a study of cytomegalovirus exposure and HLA in healthy donors. With 60 Vbeta and 13 Jbeta primers, the PCR was carried out. Sequencing used immunoSEQ multiplex PCR; TCRdb keeps in-frame clones, though not all of them. This sample yields about 170,000 clones, of which roughly 70% are seen a single time; 2.5% to 3% belongs to the top ten. Study-wide points: Likely technical artifact: a cluster of highly shared sequence variants.

Comment on this clone: The antigen remains undetermined.

Sequenced input: PBMCs. This clonotype originated in a woman aged 45-59 years in good health and CMV-seropositive.

The CDR3 nucleotides are TGTGCCAGCAGTCCGCCCCAGGGACAGGTTAACTATGGCTACACCTTC. Its translation: CASSPPQGQVNYGYTF. The chain links TRBV28 to TRBJ1-2; 8 positions agree with TRBD1. The V segment lost 5 bases and the J segment 1 base; nucleotides outside the gene matches: 9. Germline CDR1 and CDR2: MDHEN and SYDVKM. The CDR3 loop spans 16 amino acids.